This T cell receptor beta chain originates from a study of shared T cell receptors in the human thymus. The protocol was immunoSEQ multiplex PCR, while the TCRdb copy is restricted to in-frame clones and leaves out a portion. The data contain about 730,000 clones, roughly 88% of them singletons. This CDR3 is 16 amino acids long. V lost 8 bases, J lost 0 bases, and 17 bases lay in between. Germline values: CDR1 MDHEN, CDR2 SYDVKM. These same records also appear under a second study, on human thymus T cells.

The V and J genes are TRBV28 and TRBJ1-5; no firm D call. This receptor was identified in a girl under three years old with a congenital heart defect. Sequenced sample: thymocytes. The CDR3 DNA follows: TGTGCCAGCTACCCCGGGGATTCCGATAGCAATCAGCCCCAGCATTTT. Its translation: CASYPGDSDSNQPQHF.